This T cell receptor (beta chain) was observed in a study of blood T cell repertoires in COVID-19. Study overall: T cells, B-cell-depleted T cells, or PBMCs supplied cDNA or gDNA.

The CDR3 consists of 15 residues. V shed 5 bases, J shed 5 bases, and the junction held 10 bases outside the gene matches. In germline, CDR1 is LNHDA, CDR2 SQIVND (reference sequence). This clone turned up a few times. Profiled with immunoSEQ multiplex PCR; TCRdb holds only in-frame clones, not every one. The repertoire holds more than 85,000 clones, with 90% as singletons. The V call is TRBV19, the J call TRBJ2-5; 8 bases are a match to TRBD2. Material for sequencing was peripheral blood. The clonotype was recovered from a man between 60 and 75 years old with acute or convalescent COVID-19. The CDR3 DNA is TGTGCCAGTAGTGTCGGACTAGCACGGGGCGAGACCCAGTACTTC. It yields the protein CASSVGLARGETQYF.